This T cell receptor beta chain was retrieved from a study of blood T cell repertoires in COVID-19. On the study more broadly: Spain, Italy and the United States supplied samples that represented acute and convalescent COVID-19.

The repertoire was sequenced with immunoSEQ multiplex PCR; TCRdb's copy has only in-frame clones and lacks some. The sample includes tens of thousands of clones, roughly four fifths of them seen just once. The CDR3 loop spans 14 amino acids. J was trimmed by 0 bases and V by 6 bases; bases with no gene match: 2. CDR1 is SGHRS and CDR2 is YFSETQ in the germline V gene. This clone was recorded once. This clonotype was sampled from a man aged 50-60 years with active or convalescent COVID-19. The sequenced sample was peripheral blood. The chain has TRBV5-1 and TRBJ2-2; 7 bases agree with TRBD1. This CDR3 is CASKGAANTGELFF. Written as DNA, the CDR3 is TGCGCCAGCAAGGGGGCCGCGAACACCGGGGAGCTGTTTTTT.